The 31 T cell receptor beta chains below were found in one sample sequenced in a study of preoperative IRX-2 immunotherapy in early breast cancer. The treatment is: preoperative locoregional IRX-2 cytokine immunotherapy. Here immunoSEQ multiplex PCR was the method, and the copy in TCRdb shows in-frame clones only, minus some. The sample includes 55,000 to 70,000 clones, less than 95% seen only once; the top ten take under 2%. Sample collection was performed from a patient treated with IRX-2 immunotherapy. The receptors originated from a human donor with breast cancer.

The chain carries TRBV27 and TRBJ2-4; D not certain. Germline V gene sequence: CDR1 MNHEY, CDR2 SMNVEV (reference sequence). This CDR3 is built from 15 residues. V dropped 2 bases and J dropped 9 bases, with 17 bases sitting between them. The CDR3 reads CASSLKVSDRAIQYF. The DNA of the CDR3 is TGTGCCAGCAGTTTAAAGGTCTCGGATAGGGCCATTCAGTACTTC.

This rearrangement joins TRBV28 to TRBJ1-2; no clear D gene. V lost 6 bases to trimming and J lost 4 bases, with 24 bases between them. Germline loops: CDR1 MDHEN, CDR2 SYDVKM. The CDR3 has 17 residues. CDR3 DNA sequence: TGTGCCAGCAGGCTAATTAGCGACCTGAGCTATTTCTATGGCTACACCTTC. Its translation is CASRLISDLSYFYGYTF.

This clone has only one observation. The rearrangement uses TRBV7-8 and TRBJ2-7, with 10 bases aligning to TRBD1. Germline CDR1 reads SGHVS; CDR2 reads FQNEAQ. This CDR3 contains 15 residues. With 2 bases clipped from V and 2 bases from J, the junction kept 3 bases outside the gene matches. The CDR3 reads CASSLRQGAPYEQYF. The CDR3 DNA is TGTGCCAGCAGCTTAAGACAGGGGGCACCCTACGAGCAGTACTTC.

The CDR3 spells CASSLGSGGDNEQFF. CDR3 in DNA: TGTGCCAGCAGCTTGGGAAGCGGGGGAGACAATGAGCAGTTCTTC. This sequence joins TRBV11-3 and TRBJ2-1, with 8 positions matching TRBD2. CDR1 is SGHNT and CDR2 is YENEEA in the germline V gene. V shed 3 bases, J shed 5 bases, and the junction held 6 bases outside the gene matches. The CDR3 loop spans 15 amino acids.

This rearrangement joins TRBV5-4 to TRBJ2-2; D gene unclear. There are 18 residues in the CDR3. Trimming removed 0 bases at V and 1 base at J, with 16 bases between. Germline V lookup: CDR1 SGHNT, CDR2 YYREEE (reference sequence). DNA for the CDR3: TGTGCCAGCAGCTTGGGAGGATCCCACAGATTGAACACCGGGGAGCTGTTTTTT. Encoded protein: CASSLGGSHRLNTGELFF.

This chain connects TRBV11-3 to TRBJ1-5; 9 bases align to TRBD1. The germline V gene encodes CDR1 SGHNT and CDR2 YENEEA. V shed 4 bases and J 3 bases; nucleotides not matched to a gene: 7. This CDR3 region has 16 residues. CDR3: CASSYTGQGSNQPQHF. The CDR3 nucleotides read TGTGCCAGCAGCTATACTGGACAGGGGTCCAATCAGCCCCAGCATTTT. Using reference TRBV11-3 and TRBJ1-5 for the parts outside the CDR3, the full variable domain is EAGVVQSPRYKIIEKKQPVAFWCNPISGHNTLYWYLQNLGQGPELLIRYENEEAVDDSQLPKDRFSAERLKGVDSTLKIQPAELGDSAVYLCASSYTGQGSNQPQHFGDGTRLSIL.

The chain couples TRBV6-5 to TRBJ1-6, with a weak D call TRBD1 (5 bases). V was shortened by 6 bases and J by 6 bases, with 15 bases between the two germline ends. Looked up from germline, CDR1 is MNHEY and CDR2 is SVGAGI. The CDR3 consists of 15 residues. CDR3 protein: CASRYLGVGNSPLHF. The CDR3 nucleotides are TGTGCCAGCAGATATCTAGGGGTGGGTAATTCACCCCTCCACTTT.

This chain uses TRBV11-2 with TRBJ2-7; a weak D match, TRBD1 (5 bases). CDR1 SGHAT and CDR2 FQNNGV come from the germline V gene. V lost 7 bases, J lost 0 bases, and 13 bases lay in between. The CDR3 is 14 amino acids. DNA for the CDR3: TGTGCCAGCACCCAAGACAGAAACTCCTACGAGCAGTACTTC. Translation: CASTQDRNSYEQYF.

The CDR3 nucleotides read TGCAGCGTTGTTGGGATAACTACCTACGAGCAGTACTTC. This gives the protein CSVVGITTYEQYF. V is TRBV29-1 and J is TRBJ2-7, with no clear D. This CDR3 is built from 13 residues. Germline values: CDR1 SQVTM, CDR2 ANQGSEA. The V gene lost 4 bases and the J gene lost 2 bases, with 12 bases spanning the gap.

The CDR3 sequence is CASSGGTWNTEAFF. As DNA, the CDR3 is TGTGCCAGCAGTGGGGGAACTTGGAACACTGAAGCTTTCTTT. V usage is TRBV2 and J usage is TRBJ1-1; no definite D call. The V end lost 4 bases, the J end lost 1 base, and 10 bases lay between the germline ends. Germline values: CDR1 SNHLY, CDR2 FYNNEI. The CDR3 consists of 14 residues.

This chain links TRBV5-1 with TRBJ1-1, with 8 bases identical to TRBD1. Unmatched junction bases numbered 12, after V lost 1 base and J lost 4 bases. CDR1 and CDR2 (germline): SGHRS, YFSETQ. The CDR3 totals 17 residues. The CDR3 reads CASSLKDRAVRGTEAFF. The CDR3 nucleotides are TGCGCCAGCAGCTTGAAGGACAGGGCGGTGCGGGGCACTGAAGCTTTCTTT.

The chain couples TRBV6-5 to TRBJ2-4, with 9 bases matching TRBD2. CDR1 is MNHEY and CDR2 is SVGAGI in the germline V gene. The CDR3 covers 15 residues. The junction had 3 bases not matched to a gene; V was cut back by 0 bases and J by 6 bases. CDR3 nucleotide sequence: TGTGCCAGCAGTTACTCCGGGACTAGCTTAAACATTCAGTACTTC. Translating it yields CASSYSGTSLNIQYF.

This rearrangement joins TRBV7-2 to TRBJ2-2; 10 positions match TRBD2. CDR1 and CDR2 from the germline V gene are SGHTA and FQGNSA. The CDR3 is made up of 17 amino acids. V lost 1 base and J lost 1; bases outside the gene matches: 3. CDR3 sequence (DNA): TGTGCCAGCAGCTTAGGGCTAGCGGGGGTGAACACCGGGGAGCTGTTTTTT. Amino acids: CASSLGLAGVNTGELFF.

The chain is built from TRBV7-2 and TRBJ2-5; 7 nucleotides align to TRBD1. The end of the DNA aligns better with TRBJ2-7, so the J call may be wrong. The CDR3 extends over 15 amino acids. CDR1 and CDR2 from the germline V gene are SGHTA and FQGNSA. CDR3 amino acids: CASSLGFQGVYEQYF. The DNA for the CDR3 is TGTGCCAGCAGCTTAGGTTTTCAGGGGGTCTACGAGCAGTACTTC.

The J gene is TRBJ2-5, the V gene TRBV2, with 8 bases that match TRBD1. Germline values: CDR1 SNHLY, CDR2 FYNNEI. This CDR3 has 13 residues. Trimming removed 8 bases from V and 1 base from J; junction bases left unmatched: 3. The CDR3 bases are TGTGCCAGCGGGCAGGGGGCCCAAGAGACCCAGTACTTC. It translates to CASGQGAQETQYF. The full variable domain, its missing parts supplied by reference TRBV2 and TRBJ2-5, is EPEVTQTPSHQVTQMGQEVILRCVPISNHLYFYWYRQILGQKVEFLVSFYNNEISEKSEIFDDQFSVERPDGSNFTLKIRSTKLEDSAMYFCASGQGAQETQYFGPGTRLLVL.

This clone occurred once. The chain couples TRBV7-2 to TRBJ1-6; D is perhaps TRBD1 (6 bases). Germline V gene lookup returns CDR1 SGHTA and CDR2 FQGNSA. This CDR3 has 18 residues. V was shortened by 3 bases and J by 9 bases, with 24 bases between the two germline ends. CDR3 sequence: CASSFSSRGEGVGSPLHF. The CDR3 DNA sequence: TGTGCCAGCAGCTTTTCATCCAGGGGCGAGGGCGTCGGTTCACCCCTCCACTTT.

In DNA form, the CDR3 reads TGTGCCAGCAGCTTAGAGGGATTCCCGGGGAACACCATATATTTT. Translating it yields CASSLEGFPGNTIYF. The chain has TRBV7-8 and TRBJ1-3; D is uncertain. V was cut by 1 base and J by 7 bases, with 14 bases left in between. Germline V gene data show CDR1 as SGHVS and CDR2 as FQNEAQ. CDR3 length: 15 amino acids.

CDR3 protein: CATSGSATQPQHF. The CDR3 nucleotides are TGTGCCACCTCAGGTTCGGCGACTCAGCCCCAGCATTTT. J is TRBJ1-5 and V is TRBV6-1; D not certain. The CDR3 is 13 amino acids. Looked up from germline, CDR1 is MNHNS and CDR2 is SASEGT. V dropped 10 bases and J dropped 6 bases, with 16 bases sitting between them.

This chain connects TRBV5-4 to TRBJ2-5; 7 nucleotides agree with TRBD1. With V trimmed by 3 bases and J by 0 bases, 2 bases remained unmatched. This CDR3 comprises 14 residues. Germline lookup yields CDR1 SGHNT and CDR2 YYREEE (reference sequence). In DNA, the CDR3 is TGTGCCAGCAGCTCCGGACAGGACCAAGAGACCCAGTACTTC. Its translation: CASSSGQDQETQYF.

The rearrangement uses TRBV10-3 and TRBJ2-3; TRBD2 aligns across 8 bases. The CDR3 extends over 14 amino acids. The junction had 6 bases not matched to a gene; V was cut back by 8 bases and J by 2 bases. Germline-derived CDR1 and CDR2 are ENHRY and SYGVKD. CDR3 region: CAISASGSTDTQYF. As DNA, the CDR3 is TGTGCCATCTCGGCTAGCGGGTCCACAGATACGCAGTATTTT.

The chain uses TRBV11-2 and TRBJ2-1; 7 nucleotides match TRBD2. CDR3 length: 16 amino acids. The germline CDR1 and CDR2 sequences are SGHAT and FQNNGV. J was trimmed by 15 bases and V by 0 bases; bases with no gene match: 17. The CDR3 spells CASSLEAGEVSGYRFF. In DNA form, the CDR3 reads TGTGCCAGCAGCTTAGAGGCGGGAGAGGTCAGCGGGTATAGGTTCTTC.

This clone was seen a few times. This rearrangement joins TRBV7-2 to TRBJ2-7, with 7 bases lining up with TRBD1. Germline CDR1 reads SGHTA; CDR2 reads FQGNSA. The V gene end was trimmed by 2 bases and the J gene end by 2 bases; junction bases not matched to a gene: 6. The CDR3 contains 15 residues. For the CDR3, the DNA is TGTGCCAGCAGCTTAAGAGCAACAGGGGCCTACGAGCAGTACTTC. The encoded protein is CASSLRATGAYEQYF.

The V and J genes are TRBV19 and TRBJ2-2; D is unresolved. The germline V gene has CDR1 LNHDA and CDR2 SQIVND (reference sequence). V was trimmed by 1 base and J by 1 base, leaving 4 bases between them. CDR3 length: 14 amino acids. CDR3 DNA: TGTGCCAGTAGTATAGCGGTGAACACCGGGGAGCTGTTTTTT. Residues: CASSIAVNTGELFF. The full variable domain, in which reference TRBV19 and TRBJ2-2 provide the parts outside the CDR3, is DGGITQSPKYLFRKEGQNVTLSCEQNLNHDAMYWYRQDPGQGLRLIYYSQIVNDFQKGDIAEGYSVSREKKESFPLTVTSAQKNPTAFYLCASSIAVNTGELFFGEGSRLTVL.

This clone has a single count. V gene TRBV6-1 combines with J gene TRBJ2-2; no clear D gene. CDR3 size: 16 residues. The ends were cut back, 3 bases at V and 2 bases at J, with 13 bases in the middle. CDR1 is MNHNS and CDR2 is SASEGT in the germline V gene. The CDR3 DNA follows: TGTGCCAGCAGTGATTTGGGCAGATCTAACACCGGGGAGCTGTTTTTT. This gives the protein CASSDLGRSNTGELFF.

The genes are TRBV27 and TRBJ1-4, with a possible D match to TRBD1 (5 bases). The germline V and J ends were trimmed by 8 bases and 1 base, with 17 bases remaining between them. This CDR3 has 16 residues. Germline CDR1 MNHEY, CDR2 SMNVEV (reference sequence). The CDR3 spells CASGPAGELTNEKLFF. In DNA form, the CDR3 reads TGTGCCAGCGGGCCTGCGGGGGAATTAACTAATGAAAAACTGTTTTTT.

This chain uses TRBV6-6 with TRBJ2-1, with 8 bases aligning to TRBD2. The CDR3 extends over 15 amino acids. V was clipped by 6 bases and J by 2 bases; unmatched bases: 6. CDR1 is MNHNY, CDR2 SVGAGI, per germline (reference sequence). Here the CDR3 reads CASRLSGETYNEQFF. The CDR3 nucleotides read TGTGCCAGCAGGCTTAGCGGGGAGACCTACAATGAGCAGTTCTTC.

The chain recombines TRBV10-3 with TRBJ1-1; 8 bases line up with TRBD1. V gave up 3 bases and J gave up 4 bases; unmatched junction bases: 1. The CDR3 loop spans 13 amino acids. Germline CDR1 reads ENHRY; CDR2 reads SYGVKD. The CDR3 spells CAISDTGGTEAFF. The CDR3 DNA sequence: TGTGCCATCAGTGACACAGGGGGCACTGAAGCTTTCTTT.

The chain has TRBV27 and TRBJ2-3, with D perhaps matching TRBD1 (7 bases). Germline assignment: CDR1 MNHEY and CDR2 SMNVEV (reference sequence). CDR3 length: 15 amino acids. Deletions cut 6 bases from V and 1 base from J, with 14 bases between. CDR3 in amino acids: CASSRQGGGTDTQYF. In DNA, the CDR3 is TGTGCCAGCAGCCGACAGGGCGGGGGCACAGATACGCAGTATTTT.

Here the CDR3 reads CASSFLRFQETQYF. The CDR3 coding sequence is TGCGCCAGCAGCTTCCTCCGGTTCCAAGAGACCCAGTACTTC. The rearrangement uses TRBV5-1 and TRBJ2-5; D unresolved. Trimming took off 2 bases at V and 1 base at J, with 9 bases between the two ends. This CDR3 is 14 amino acids long. The germline gives CDR1 SGHRS, CDR2 YFSETQ. The full variable domain, in which reference TRBV5-1 and TRBJ2-5 provide the parts outside the CDR3, is KAGVTQTPRYLIKTRGQQVTLSCSPISGHRSVSWYQQTPGQGLQFLFEYFSETQRNKGNFPGRFSGRQFSNSRSEMNVSTLELGDSALYLCASSFLRFQETQYFGPGTRLLVL.

The chain joins TRBV9 to TRBJ2-5; the match to TRBD2 covers 10 bases. The CDR3 has 14 residues. V gave up 3 bases and J gave up 3 bases; unmatched junction bases: 2. Germline values: CDR1 SGDLS, CDR2 YYNGEE. CDR3: CASSATSGKETQYF. The CDR3 DNA sequence: TGTGCCAGCAGCGCTACTAGCGGGAAAGAGACCCAGTACTTC.

This chain connects TRBV7-3 to TRBJ2-7; TRBD2 agrees at 8 bases. The J segment lost 4 bases and the V segment lost 6 bases, leaving 11 bases of the junction unmatched. The CDR3 has 15 residues. Germline lookup yields CDR1 SGHTA and CDR2 FQGTGA. CDR3 region: CASSPTSGDEYEQYF. CDR3 bases: TGTGCCAGCAGTCCAACTAGCGGAGATGAGTACGAGCAGTACTTC.